This record looks at one T cell receptor (beta chain) sequence and its context. The study used a library that attached unique molecular identifiers to individual cDNA molecules. Original processing notes: A per-sample median of around 100,000 TCRs was observed, with a range of roughly 23,224 to 750,000. TCRdb called the reads again in MiXCR, with one record for every CDR3 protein. TCRdb, not the original authors, processed these V and J calls. The sample consists of fewer than 150,000 distinct CDR3 sequences, approximately 9.3% of them appearing once. This record comes from a study of human T cells and chemical hapten exposure. The study extracted total RNA from unfractionated whole blood. The TCR was taken from a human donor in good health. Some clones in this sample may be carry-over from other donors' samples. The sequenced sample was whole blood.

The CDR3 spells CASSHNEPGTGNYEQYF. The DNA of the CDR3 is TGTGCCAGCAGCCATAACGAACCCGGGACAGGGAACTACGAGCAGTACTTC. This chain uses TRBV5-5 with TRBJ2-7; 9 nucleotides line up with TRBD1. Looked up from germline, CDR1 is SGHKS and CDR2 is YYEKEE (reference sequence). V lost 4 bases and J lost 3; bases outside the gene matches: 14. The CDR3 contains 17 residues. Based on the CDR3 plus reference TRBV5-5 and TRBJ2-7, the full variable domain is DAGVTQSPTHLIKTRGQQVTLRCSPISGHKSVSWYQQVLGQGPQFIFQYYEKEERGRGNFPDRFSARQFPNYSSELNVNALLLGDSALYLCASSHNEPGTGNYEQYFGPGTRLTVT.